This T cell receptor beta chain was captured by sequencing in a study of cytomegalovirus exposure and HLA in healthy donors. General study findings and limits: Owing to their indistinguishability, certain V segments, notably TRBV6-2 and TRBV6-3, were excluded. Later work found that TCR association rates differed between HLA loci; DRB1 had the most and HLA-C the fewest.

J was trimmed by 4 bases and V by 5 bases; bases with no gene match: 7. Germline lookup yields CDR1 SGHTA and CDR2 FQGTGA. This CDR3 has 15 amino acids. As for this clone: Its antigen remains unknown.

60 Vbeta and 13 Jbeta primers were used in PCR. Libraries were prepared by immunoSEQ multiplex PCR; TCRdb keeps only in-frame clonotypes and omits some of them. The table includes 200,000 to 300,000 clones, around 81% detected once. The origin of this receptor is a woman between 55 and 75 years old in good health and CMV-seropositive. The sample taken for sequencing was PBMCs. V and J are TRBV7-3 and TRBJ2-5; TRBD2 agrees at 10 bases. The CDR3: CASSAGLAARETQYF. CDR3 sequence (DNA): TGTGCCAGCAGCGCCGGACTAGCGGCAAGAGAGACCCAGTACTTC.